This T cell receptor beta chain was observed in a study of CD8 T cells in ankylosing spondylitis listed by TCRdb under 2017. Some background on the complete study: The study profiled T cell receptor beta repertoires in healthy donors and ankylosing spondylitis patients to find disease-linked TCR variants. The full study cohort comprised 25 ankylosing spondylitis patients and 85 to 120 healthy donors. Samples of peripheral blood were taken, and for ankylosing spondylitis patients, synovial fluid was collected as well.

At the junction V is shortened by 2 bases and J by 2 bases, with 10 bases in between. CDR3 length: 14 amino acids, cysteine to phenylalanine. CDR3 DNA only is kept here, 42 bases in frame from base 1. From the germline V gene, CDR1 is SGHRS and CDR2 is YFSETQ. Study-wide findings and limitations: The disease-linked clones were reported as significantly enriched in matched synovial fluid samples from ankylosing spondylitis patients. In peripheral blood, the disease-linked clones were found at relatively low frequencies and had a CD8+ phenotype. Some TCR beta motif variants had previously been reported in synovial fluid and blood of reactive arthritis patients, which suggested common disease-initiation mechanisms. A TCR beta motif of several highly homologous amino acid variants appeared characteristic of blood from ankylosing spondylitis patients.

Sequencing was performed on an Illumina HiSeq 2500. Quantitative 5'-RACE with molecular barcodes was used to prepare TCR beta libraries. In the paper's pipeline: Disease-linked TCR variants were identified with a new computational method built on a probabilistic model of VDJ rearrangement. Clones were called with MiXCR by TCRdb after fastp trimmed the public reads at Q25, and only in-frame beta chains were retained. Each CDR3 protein gets just one entry, which takes the most common genes and DNA from the rows behind it. The V and J calls come from TCRdb's annotation, not from the publication. The sample table contains 450,000 or so distinct CDR3 sequences; only one count was recorded for 25% to 30% of them. The ten largest clones add up to about 0.92% of the sample. This clonotype has ten or more counts. It has no known antigen specificity. No much larger clonotype is one base removed from it; base qualities were not supplied.

This TCR was sampled from a male donor with ankylosing spondylitis. The chain links TRBV5-1 with TRBJ1-2; TRBD1 is possibly the D segment (5 matching bases). Sequenced: blood, either unsorted or a sorted T cell fraction (not recorded which). The nucleotides are TGCGCCAGCAGCTTAGGAGGGGACAACTATGGCTACACCTTC. This codes for CASSLGGDNYGYTF.